The 12 T cell receptor beta chains in this list originate from one sample, sequenced in a study of blood T cell repertoires in COVID-19. Libraries were prepared by immunoSEQ multiplex PCR; TCRdb keeps only in-frame clonotypes and omits some of them. The sample yields under 200,000 clones, over 80% seen once. The sample consisted of PBMCs or T cells enriched from blood (not recorded which). All receptors come from a woman aged 55-69 years who had recovered from COVID-19.

The chain combines TRBV27 with TRBJ2-7; 10 bases line up with TRBD2. Germline V lookup: CDR1 MNHEY, CDR2 SMNVEV (reference sequence). V trimming: 10 bases; J trimming: 6 bases; junction bases outside the gene matches: 9. This CDR3 is 13 amino acids long. In nucleotides, the CDR3 is TGTGCCACAAGCGGGGGGGCCAGTGGCGAGCAGTACTTC. It translates to CATSGGASGEQYF.

The rearrangement joins TRBV30 to TRBJ2-3; tentative D call: TRBD2 (5 bases). With 6 bases removed from V and 4 bases from J, the gap between germline ends came to 11 bases. The CDR3 sequence is 12 residues long. Per germline, CDR1 GTSNPN and CDR2 SVGIG (reference sequence). CDR3 protein: CACLRTSDTQYF. The CDR3, as DNA: TGTGCCTGTCTTCGGACTTCAGATACGCAGTATTTT. Together with reference TRBV30 and TRBJ2-3, the CDR3 gives the full variable domain: SQTIHQWPATLVQPVGSPLSLECTVEGTSNPNLYWYRQAAGRGLQLLFYSVGIGQISSEVPQNLSASRPQDRQFILSSKKLLLSDSGFYLCACLRTSDTQYFGPGTRLTVL.

The V and J genes are TRBV30 and TRBJ2-5; D is perhaps TRBD2 (7 bases). V was trimmed by 5 bases and J by 5 bases, leaving 15 bases between them. In germline, CDR1 is GTSNPN, CDR2 SVGIG (reference sequence). The CDR3 extends over 13 amino acids. The CDR3 nucleotides are TGTGCCTGGGTTCGGGGGGCCGGGGAGACCCAGTACTTC. This sequence encodes CAWVRGAGETQYF.

This clone was seen a single time. CDR3 in DNA: TGTGCCAGTAGTATGACAGGGGTTGATGGCTACACCTTC. Translated, it gives CASSMTGVDGYTF. The chain combines TRBV19 with TRBJ1-2; 8 nucleotides match TRBD1. Trimming removed 3 bases from V and 6 bases from J; junction bases left unmatched: 3. From germline, CDR1 is LNHDA and CDR2 SQIVND (reference sequence). The CDR3 runs 13 residues.

This chain connects TRBV7-3 to TRBJ1-3; a weak D match, TRBD1 (6 bases). V was pared by 1 base and J by 2 bases, with 12 bases between. Germline CDR1 and CDR2: SGHTA and FQGTGA. The CDR3 is 16 amino acids. Written as DNA, the CDR3 is TGTGCCAGCAGCTTAATGGCGGGGGGCACTGGAAACACCATATATTTT. Amino acid sequence: CASSLMAGGTGNTIYF.

The V and J genes are TRBV18 and TRBJ2-7; TRBD1 matches 12 bases. Germline trimming cut 3 bases from V and 2 bases from J; bases unmatched to any gene: 5. CDR1 is KGHSH, CDR2 LQKENI, per germline. The CDR3 runs to 16 residues. CDR3 coding DNA: TGTGCCAGCTCACCCACAGGGGACAGGGGGCCCTACGAGCAGTACTTC. Its protein product is CASSPTGDRGPYEQYF.

The rearrangement joins TRBV7-3 to TRBJ2-7; D might be TRBD2 (6 bases). The CDR3 runs 14 residues. V lost 0 bases and J lost 4, with 10 bases in between. Germline CDR1 is SGHTA and CDR2 is FQGTGA. CDR3 nucleotides: TGTGCCAGCAGCTTAACCGGGAGCGGTTACGAGCAGTACTTC. This sequence encodes CASSLTGSGYEQYF. The full variable domain, rest sourced from reference TRBV7-3 and TRBJ2-7, is GAGVSQTPSNKVTEKGKYVELRCDPISGHTALYWYRQSLGQGPEFLIYFQGTGAADDSGLPNDRFFAVRPEGSVSTLKIQRTERGDSAVYLCASSLTGSGYEQYFGPGTRLTVT.

The chain employs TRBV2 and TRBJ1-1, with a weak D call TRBD1 (6 bases). The ends were cut back, 3 bases at V and 0 bases at J, with 8 bases in the middle. CDR1 SNHLY and CDR2 FYNNEI come from the germline V gene. The CDR3 consists of 14 residues. Written as DNA, the CDR3 is TGTGCCAGCAGTGACGACAGGTTGAACACTGAAGCTTTCTTT. It specifies CASSDDRLNTEAFF.

The rearrangement uses TRBV5-5 and TRBJ1-1, with D tentatively TRBD1 (5 bases). Trimming stripped 4 bases from V and 1 base from J, with 14 bases between. The CDR3 has 15 amino acids. CDR1 is SGHKS and CDR2 is YYEKEE in the germline V gene (reference sequence). This CDR3 reads CASSTSQARNTEAFF. CDR3 in DNA: TGTGCCAGCAGCACCTCACAGGCCAGGAACACTGAAGCTTTCTTT.

The chain recombines TRBV4-1 with TRBJ2-3; 9 bases match TRBD2. CDR1 MGHRA and CDR2 YSYEKL come from the germline V gene. CDR3 size: 16 residues. Trimming at V came to 1 base and at J to 3 bases, leaving 5 bases not matched to a gene. Here the CDR3 DNA reads TGCGCCAGCAGCCAAGCCGCGGGGGGGAGTACAGATACGCAGTATTTT. It yields the protein CASSQAAGGSTDTQYF.

This chain uses TRBV29-1 with TRBJ2-1, with D hard to call. The CDR3 length is 14 residues. Germline CDR1 is SQVTM and CDR2 is ANQGSEA. V shed 4 bases and J shed 0 bases, with 10 bases lying between them. The CDR3 here is CSVAGRNSYNEQFF. The CDR3 region has the DNA TGCAGCGTTGCAGGTCGGAACTCCTACAATGAGCAGTTCTTC.

The rearrangement uses TRBV27 and TRBJ1-1, with 9 bases fitting TRBD1. CDR3 length: 17 residues. The junction had 9 bases not matched to a gene; V was cut back by 1 base and J by 3 bases. Looked up from germline, CDR1 is MNHEY and CDR2 is SMNVEV (reference sequence). The CDR3 DNA sequence: TGTGCCAGCAGTTTATTTTATTTGGGGGACAGGGACACTGAAGCTTTCTTT. This sequence encodes CASSLFYLGDRDTEAFF.